The TCR beta chain described here comes from a study of T-cell reconstitution after alpha-beta-depleted transplantation in children. Unique molecular identifiers were built into the TCRbeta library. TCRdb processed the PCR reads anew with MiXCR; each CDR3 protein has one entry. The sample comprises some 500,000 distinct CDR3 sequences, 15% to 20% of which are singletons, and approximately 3% rests with the top ten. In this sample, this clonotype turned up a few times. Germline assignment: CDR1 SSHAT and CDR2 FNYEAQ (reference sequence). The CDR3 contains 13 residues. The germline V and J ends were trimmed by 5 bases and 6 bases, with 14 bases remaining between them.

The chain uses TRBV7-7 and TRBJ2-7; D unresolved. The origin of this receptor is a human donor who donated a stem cell graft to a child with acute lymphoblastic leukemia. Specimen: PBMCs from the stem cell graft donor, collected from the stem cell graft. CDR3 protein: CASSLQHSGEQYF. The CDR3 DNA reads as TGTGCCAGCAGCCTACAGCACTCAGGCGAGCAGTACTTC. Together with reference TRBV7-7 and TRBJ2-7, the CDR3 gives the full variable domain: GAGVSQSPRYKVTKRGQDVTLRCDPISSHATLYWYQQALGQGPEFLTYFNYEAQPDKSGLPSDRFSAERPEGSISTLTIQRTEQRDSAMYRCASSLQHSGEQYFGPGTRLTVT.